This T cell receptor beta chain was found in a study of brain T cells in children with intractable seizures. Study results and limitations: Pre-surgery blood may have been undersampled, hiding some clones. HCMV serostatus was not known, and viral specificity came from CDR3 similarity only.

The germline CDR1 and CDR2 sequences are MNHEY and SVGAGI. This CDR3 has 15 residues. The germline V and J ends were trimmed by 1 base and 6 bases, with 15 bases remaining between them. As for time point: blood from clinic visit 5 months post-surgery; TSC patient then seizure free. Only cases whose brain tissue showed the highest T cell transcript signatures were sequenced. Patients received at least one anti-epileptic drug before surgery. Turning to this clone: Its antigen is unidentified.

Assay: immunoSEQ multiplex PCR; the TCRdb copy retains only in-frame clones and omits some. The data hold 300,000 to 400,000 clones, with 93% observed a single time. This sequence was found in a boy under two years old with tuberous sclerosis and intractable seizures. V and J are TRBV6-5 and TRBJ1-1; tentative D call: TRBD1 (6 bases). Sequencing used peripheral blood, obtained less than 6 months after surgery. CDR3 region: CASSYYQGSGSEAFF. The CDR3 DNA reads TGTGCCAGCAGTTACTATCAGGGGTCCGGGTCTGAAGCTTTCTTT.